This T cell receptor (beta chain) was recorded in a study of glioma-infiltrating T cells after dendritic cell vaccination. Background on the study: At biweekly intervals, patients got three intradermal dendritic cell vaccine injections.

The primer mix had 60 V beta and 13 J beta primers. Some clones are missing from TCRdb's copy, which holds only in-frame ones; the method was immunoSEQ multiplex PCR. The table includes around 96,000 clones, over 60% detected once. The CDR3 is 14 residues long. Germline V gives CDR1 SNHLY, CDR2 FYNNEI. Trimming removed 0 bases at V and 2 bases at J, with 6 bases between. No glioblastoma patient carried an isocitrate dehydrogenase mutation. V and J are TRBV2 and TRBJ2-3, with D tentatively TRBD1 (5 bases). This clonotype originated in a human donor with glioblastoma. Source: blood, taken before dendritic cell vaccination. The CDR3 DNA is TGTGCCAGCAGTGAAGCCAGGGACACAGATACGCAGTATTTT. The encoded protein is CASSEARDTDTQYF. Based on the CDR3 plus reference TRBV2 and TRBJ2-3, the full variable domain is EPEVTQTPSHQVTQMGQEVILRCVPISNHLYFYWYRQILGQKVEFLVSFYNNEISEKSEIFDDQFSVERPDGSNFTLKIRSTKLEDSAMYFCASSEARDTDTQYFGPGTRLTVL.